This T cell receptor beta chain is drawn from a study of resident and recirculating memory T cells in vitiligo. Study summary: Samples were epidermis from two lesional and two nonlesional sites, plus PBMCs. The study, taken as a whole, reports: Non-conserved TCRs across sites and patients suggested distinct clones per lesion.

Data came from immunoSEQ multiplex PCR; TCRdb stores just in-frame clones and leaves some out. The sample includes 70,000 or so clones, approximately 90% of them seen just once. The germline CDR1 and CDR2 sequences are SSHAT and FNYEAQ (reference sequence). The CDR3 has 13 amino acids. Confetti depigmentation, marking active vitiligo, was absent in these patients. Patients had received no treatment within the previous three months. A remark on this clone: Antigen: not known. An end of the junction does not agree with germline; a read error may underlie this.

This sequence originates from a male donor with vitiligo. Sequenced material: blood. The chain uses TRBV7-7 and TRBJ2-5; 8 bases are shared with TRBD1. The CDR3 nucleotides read TGTGCTAGCAGCCTTGGACAGGGAGAGACCCAGTACTTC. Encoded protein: CASSLGQGETQYF.